One sample yielded the 27 T cell receptor beta chains listed below, sequenced in a study of cytomegalovirus exposure and HLA in healthy donors. Repertoires were generated with immunoSEQ multiplex PCR, while TCRdb's copy carries only in-frame clones and drops some. The sample consists of about 160,000 clones, nearly 90% of them appearing once. The sequencing input was PBMCs. All receptors come from a woman between 18 and 29 years old in good health and CMV-seropositive.

V is TRBV14 and J is TRBJ2-1, with 7 bases fitting TRBD2. The CDR3 runs to 14 residues. The ends lost 4 bases at V and 6 bases at J; junction bases unmatched: 6. Germline CDR1 is SGHDN and CDR2 is FVKESK. The CDR3 nucleotides are TGTGCCAGCAGCCCTCTAGCGGTAGGCAATGAGCAGTTCTTC. Translated: CASSPLAVGNEQFF.

This sequence joins TRBV14 and TRBJ2-3; TRBD1 matches at 8 bases. There are 16 residues in the CDR3. V trimming: 2 bases; J trimming: 1 base; junction bases outside the gene matches: 5. The germline V gene encodes CDR1 SGHDN and CDR2 FVKESK. CDR3 in DNA: TGTGCCAGCAGCCAACAGAGGGGACAGGGCACAGATACGCAGTATTTT. Its protein product is CASSQQRGQGTDTQYF.

The rearrangement joins TRBV6-1 to TRBJ2-3; 10 bases agree with TRBD1. Trimming removed 2 bases from V and 6 bases from J; junction bases left unmatched: 5. Germline V gene lookup returns CDR1 MNHNS and CDR2 SASEGT. The CDR3 extends over 15 amino acids. The CDR3 reads CASSEPGQGTDTQYF. The CDR3, as DNA: TGTGCCAGCAGTGAACCGGGACAGGGGACGGATACGCAGTATTTT.

This rearrangement joins TRBV5-1 to TRBJ2-3; TRBD1 matches at 8 bases. This CDR3 is built from 15 residues. The trim removed 2 bases at V and 4 bases at J, leaving 6 bases unmatched. Germline CDR1 and CDR2: SGHRS and YFSETQ. The CDR3 region is CASSFQDRVSDTQYF. The CDR3 region has the DNA TGCGCCAGCAGCTTCCAGGACAGGGTCTCAGATACGCAGTATTTT.

The J gene is TRBJ2-7, the V gene TRBV6-5, with TRBD2 identical over 13 bases. This CDR3 is 15 amino acids long. With V trimmed by 6 bases and J by 2 bases, 4 bases remained unmatched. CDR1 and CDR2 from the germline V gene are MNHEY and SVGAGI. CDR3 sequence (DNA): TGTGCCAGCAGCCCGGGACTAGCGGGAACCTACGAGCAGTACTTC. Encoded protein: CASSPGLAGTYEQYF.

The chain recombines TRBV4-1 with TRBJ2-3; D is perhaps TRBD2 (5 bases). CDR3 length: 14 amino acids. Trimming removed 1 base from V and 4 bases from J, with 9 bases in between. The germline gives CDR1 MGHRA, CDR2 YSYEKL. In nucleotides, the CDR3 is TGCGCCAGCAGCCAAGGACTACGGCCAGATACGCAGTATTTT. It encodes CASSQGLRPDTQYF.

The chain has TRBV6-6 and TRBJ1-1, with TRBD1 identical over 8 bases. The CDR3 consists of 15 residues. The germline V gene has CDR1 MNHNY and CDR2 SVGAGI (reference sequence). Germline trimming cut 4 bases from V and 11 bases from J; bases unmatched to any gene: 15. The CDR3 nucleotides are TGTGCCAGCAGTTTCCCCCTTACAGGGGGTTTTTGGGCTTTCTTT. It translates to CASSFPLTGGFWAFF.

The chain uses TRBV5-1 and TRBJ1-1; D may be TRBD1 (5 bases). This CDR3 has 13 residues. In germline, CDR1 is SGHRS, CDR2 YFSETQ. V gave up 3 bases and J gave up 1 base, with 7 bases separating them. The CDR3 sequence is CASSYTGNTEAFF. CDR3 in DNA: TGCGCCAGCAGCTATACAGGGAACACTGAAGCTTTCTTT.

This clone was seen once. The chain employs TRBV29-1 and TRBJ2-1, with D possibly being TRBD1 (5 bases). The V and J ends lost 0 bases and 12 bases respectively, with 18 bases between them. The CDR3 has 14 amino acids. Germline CDR1 reads SQVTM; CDR2 reads ANQGSEA. CDR3 region: CSVEEDLRGQRQFF. Here the CDR3 DNA reads TGCAGCGTTGAAGAAGATCTGAGAGGACAACGGCAGTTCTTC.

The chain couples TRBV30 to TRBJ2-1; the match to TRBD2 covers 10 bases. CDR1 and CDR2 from the germline V gene are GTSNPN and SVGIG (reference sequence). The V and J ends lost 3 bases and 12 bases, in that order; junction bases with no gene match: 14. CDR3 size: 15 residues. The CDR3 region has the DNA TGTGCCTGGAGGAGAACTAGCGGGACGGCAAGTGGGCAGTTCTTC. It yields the protein CAWRRTSGTASGQFF.

The chain recombines TRBV5-1 with TRBJ1-2; D not certain. This CDR3 spans 14 amino acids. CDR1 is SGHRS, CDR2 YFSETQ, per germline. Between the trimmed V and J ends, which lost 0 bases and 5 bases, there was a span of 11 bases. The CDR3 loop is CASSLGAGTYGYTF. In DNA form, the CDR3 reads TGCGCCAGCAGCTTGGGAGCAGGAACTTATGGCTACACCTTC.

The chain couples TRBV6-5 to TRBJ1-1; D is perhaps TRBD1 (6 bases). Trimming took 7 bases from V and 2 from J, leaving 14 bases between them. This CDR3 has 14 residues. Germline V lookup: CDR1 MNHEY, CDR2 SVGAGI. The CDR3 sequence is CASNTGTHNTEAFF. In DNA, the CDR3 is TGTGCCAGCAACACCGGGACACACAACACTGAAGCTTTCTTT.

The chain has TRBV27 and TRBJ1-3, with D uncertain. The CDR3 covers 13 residues. Trimming shortened V by 9 bases and J by 3 bases, and 12 bases separated the two germline ends. Germline CDR1 and CDR2: MNHEY and SMNVEV (reference sequence). CDR3 sequence reads: CASKRSGGNTIYF. The CDR3 DNA sequence: TGTGCCAGTAAGCGATCGGGTGGAAACACCATATATTTT.

The V and J genes are TRBV10-3 and TRBJ1-1; D gene uncertain. Trimming took 6 bases from V and 2 from J, leaving 7 bases between them. There are 12 residues in the CDR3. Germline assignment: CDR1 ENHRY and CDR2 SYGVKD. The CDR3 loop reads CAIRDYNTEAFF. The CDR3 nucleotides are TGTGCCATCAGGGACTACAACACTGAAGCTTTCTTT.

The chain carries TRBV4-3 and TRBJ2-5; D is unclear. Trimming removed 1 base at V and 2 bases at J, with 8 bases between. CDR1 is LGHNA and CDR2 is YSLEER in the germline V gene. This CDR3 region has 14 residues. CDR3 bases: TGCGCCAGCAGCCAAGTCATTACTCAAGAGACCCAGTACTTC. Translation gives CASSQVITQETQYF.

V and J are TRBV11-3 and TRBJ2-1, with 11 positions matching TRBD2. CDR1 SGHNT and CDR2 YENEEA come from the germline V gene. The CDR3 runs 15 residues. With 3 bases clipped from V and 8 bases from J, the junction kept 6 bases outside the gene matches. CDR3 coding DNA: TGTGCCAGCAGCTTCACCGGGACTAGCGGCGATGAGCAGTTCTTC. Translating gives CASSFTGTSGDEQFF.

This chain uses TRBV5-6 with TRBJ2-7; D possibly corresponds to TRBD1 (5 bases). V was clipped by 1 base and J by 4 bases, with 6 bases between them. The V gene's germline CDR1 is SGHDT and CDR2 YYEEEE. The CDR3 runs to 12 residues. CDR3 nucleotide sequence: TGTGCCAGCAGCTTGAAGGGGTACGAGCAGTACTTC. It yields the protein CASSLKGYEQYF. Using reference TRBV5-6 and TRBJ2-7 for the parts outside the CDR3, the full variable domain is DAGVTQSPTHLIKTRGQQVTLRCSPKSGHDTVSWYQQALGQGPQFIFQYYEEEERQRGNFPDRFSGHQFPNYSSELNVNALLLGDSALYLCASSLKGYEQYFGPGTRLTVT.

This sequence joins TRBV7-3 and TRBJ2-1; D gene unclear. Germline CDR1 and CDR2: SGHTA and FQGTGA. The V and J ends lost 0 bases and 1 base respectively, with 7 bases between them. The CDR3 has 15 amino acids. The CDR3 DNA is TGTGCCAGCAGCTTAACAACAAATTCCTACAATGAGCAGTTCTTC. Protein: CASSLTTNSYNEQFF.

The chain joins TRBV27 to TRBJ2-4; 10 bases are a match to TRBD2. Trimming removed 2 bases from V and 0 bases from J; junction bases left unmatched: 10. The CDR3 covers 19 residues. Per germline, CDR1 MNHEY and CDR2 SMNVEV (reference sequence). The CDR3 DNA reads as TGTGCCAGCAGTTTAACCCCGGGACTAGCGCAAATAGCCAAAAACATTCAGTACTTC. It codes for CASSLTPGLAQIAKNIQYF.

The chain recombines TRBV30 with TRBJ1-4; D might be TRBD1 (5 bases). The germline CDR1 and CDR2 sequences are GTSNPN and SVGIG (reference sequence). There are 12 residues in the CDR3. The germline V and J ends were trimmed by 5 bases and 7 bases, with 11 bases remaining between them. CDR3 coding DNA: TGTGCCTGGGGGGCTTGGGGTGAAAAACTGTTTTTT. Amino acids: CAWGAWGEKLFF.

This clone appeared a few times. V usage is TRBV28 and J usage is TRBJ1-2; no clear D. The CDR3 sequence is 11 residues long. CDR1 is MDHEN and CDR2 is SYDVKM in the germline V gene. V dropped 6 bases and J dropped 4 bases, with 6 bases sitting between them. This CDR3 reads CASSLAYGYTF. CDR3 sequence (DNA): TGTGCCAGCAGCCTGGCCTATGGCTACACCTTC.

J is TRBJ2-5 and V is TRBV5-1; 10 nucleotides align to TRBD1. The V gene end was trimmed by 3 bases and the J gene end by 4 bases; junction bases not matched to a gene: 3. The CDR3 spans 14 residues. Per the germline V gene, CDR1 is SGHRS and CDR2 is YFSETQ. This CDR3 reads CASSSGTGVETQYF. The CDR3 coding sequence is TGCGCCAGCAGCTCCGGGACAGGGGTAGAGACCCAGTACTTC.

This chain connects TRBV11-3 to TRBJ2-2; TRBD2 aligns across 7 bases. With V trimmed by 5 bases and J by 4 bases, 7 bases remained unmatched. The CDR3 covers 15 residues. CDR1 SGHNT and CDR2 YENEEA come from the germline V gene. CDR3 sequence: CASSPRLAATGELFF. CDR3 nucleotides: TGTGCCAGCAGCCCCCGACTAGCAGCCACCGGGGAGCTGTTTTTT.

The rearrangement uses TRBV4-2 and TRBJ2-7; TRBD1 is a possible D gene (5 bases). Trimming pared 0 bases from V and 4 bases from J, leaving 16 bases between. The CDR3 runs 16 residues. Germline CDR1 is LGHNA and CDR2 is YNFKEQ. The CDR3 reads CASSQDWGAANYEQYF. In nucleotides, the CDR3 is TGTGCCAGCAGCCAAGATTGGGGCGCAGCGAATTACGAGCAGTACTTC.

This chain links TRBV6-5 with TRBJ2-3; the match to TRBD1 covers 9 bases. The CDR3 has 16 residues. J lost 4 bases, V lost 2 bases, and 7 bases had no gene match. In germline, CDR1 is MNHEY, CDR2 SVGAGI. In DNA form, the CDR3 reads TGTGCCAGCAGTTACGGTACGGGACAGGGCGCAGATACGCAGTATTTT. The encoded protein is CASSYGTGQGADTQYF.

The V gene is TRBV10-1, the J gene TRBJ1-4; 7 bases map to TRBD1. Germline V gene sequence: CDR1 WNHNN, CDR2 SYGVQD (reference sequence). V lost 8 bases to trimming and J lost 6 bases; unmatched junction nucleotides: 9. The CDR3 is made up of 14 amino acids. The CDR3 reads CASGWGQSDEKLFF. CDR3 nucleotide sequence: TGCGCCAGCGGTTGGGGACAGAGCGATGAAAAACTGTTTTTT.

V is TRBV9 and J is TRBJ2-1; weak D call: TRBD2 (6 bases). Looked up from germline, CDR1 is SGDLS and CDR2 is YYNGEE. Between the trimmed V and J ends, which lost 2 bases and 5 bases, there was a span of 11 bases. The CDR3 covers 14 residues. CDR3 amino acids: CASSVSGVDNEQFF. DNA of the CDR3: TGTGCCAGCAGCGTCTCGGGAGTGGACAATGAGCAGTTCTTC. Combining the CDR3 with reference TRBV9 and TRBJ2-1 gives the whole variable domain DSGVTQTPKHLITATGQRVTLRCSPRSGDLSVYWYQQSLDQGLQFLIQYYNGEERAKGNILERFSAQQFPDLHSELNLSSLELGDSALYFCASSVSGVDNEQFFGPGTRLTVL.